The 32 T cell receptor beta chains below come from one sample, sequenced in a study of T cell responses to AZD1222 COVID-19 vaccine. Only in-frame clones appear in the TCRdb table, and some are missing; sequencing was by immunoSEQ multiplex PCR. The sample includes about 120,000 clones, about 89% of them seen just once. The source was peripheral blood, collected 28 days after the second AZD1222 dose. The receptor set was obtained from an adult who received the AZD1222 COVID-19 vaccine.

The chain uses TRBV5-1 and TRBJ1-2; 9 bases align to TRBD1. Germline V gives CDR1 SGHRS, CDR2 YFSETQ. J lost 5 bases, V lost 3 bases, and 5 bases had no gene match. The CDR3 totals 14 residues. The CDR3 DNA follows: TGCGCCAGCAGCTCGGGACAGGGTAGTTATGGCTACACCTTC. This codes for CASSSGQGSYGYTF.

The rearrangement uses TRBV28 and TRBJ1-1; no firm D call. The CDR3 is 14 residues long. Per the germline V gene, CDR1 is MDHEN and CDR2 is SYDVKM. With 3 bases removed from V and 4 bases from J, the gap between germline ends came to 12 bases. In nucleotides, the CDR3 is TGTGCCAGCAGTTTCTTCCGGACCAGCACTGAAGCTTTCTTT. It yields the protein CASSFFRTSTEAFF.

This clone was observed once. This sequence joins TRBV7-8 and TRBJ2-2; 8 positions match TRBD2. Losses at the gene ends were 3 bases for V and 3 bases for J; bases not matched to a gene: 3. The CDR3 extends over 15 amino acids. Per the germline V gene, CDR1 is SGHVS and CDR2 is FQNEAQ. CDR3 residues: CASSFRAGDTGELFF. CDR3 coding DNA: TGTGCCAGCAGCTTCAGAGCGGGAGACACCGGGGAGCTGTTTTTT.

The J gene is TRBJ2-3, the V gene TRBV2; TRBD2 matches 12 bases. Germline V gives CDR1 SNHLY, CDR2 FYNNEI. V dropped 6 bases and J dropped 6; count of bases not matched to a gene: 7. The CDR3 runs 15 residues. The DNA of the CDR3 is TGTGCCAGCAGGGACACTAGCGGGGGGCACGATACGCAGTATTTT. Translation gives CASRDTSGGHDTQYF.

The chain couples TRBV28 to TRBJ2-7, with 8 bases that match TRBD2. J lost 4 bases, V lost 6 bases, and 17 bases had no gene match. Germline lookup yields CDR1 MDHEN and CDR2 SYDVKM. The CDR3 runs 17 residues. This CDR3 is CASSLSWRKGLVYEQYF. The CDR3 nucleotides are TGTGCCAGCAGCCTAAGCTGGCGGAAGGGACTAGTGTACGAGCAGTACTTC.

CDR3 amino acids: CASSELAGGPYEQFF. The DNA of the CDR3 is TGTGCCAGCAGCGAGCTTGCGGGAGGGCCCTATGAGCAGTTCTTC. The rearrangement uses TRBV9 and TRBJ2-1; 9 nucleotides match TRBD2. Germline lookup yields CDR1 SGDLS and CDR2 YYNGEE. This CDR3 is built from 15 residues. After removal of 3 bases from V and 8 bases from J, the junction contained 9 bases not matched to a gene. Looking up the rest from reference TRBV9 and TRBJ2-1 gives the full variable domain: DSGVTQTPKHLITATGQRVTLRCSPRSGDLSVYWYQQSLDQGLQFLIQYYNGEERAKGNILERFSAQQFPDLHSELNLSSLELGDSALYFCASSELAGGPYEQFFGPGTRLTVL.

The genes are TRBV5-1 and TRBJ1-1, with D maybe TRBD1 (6 bases). Germline assignment: CDR1 SGHRS and CDR2 YFSETQ. The ends were cut back, 4 bases at V and 4 bases at J, with 14 bases in the middle. The CDR3 extends over 14 amino acids. CDR3 amino acids: CASSLERGSTEAFF. The CDR3 region has the DNA TGCGCCAGCAGCCTGGAGAGGGGGTCCACTGAAGCTTTCTTT.

This rearrangement joins TRBV6-5 to TRBJ1-6, with D hard to call. V gave up 8 bases and J gave up 0 bases, with 8 bases separating them. The V gene's germline CDR1 is MNHEY and CDR2 SVGAGI. CDR3 length: 14 residues. CDR3 nucleotides: TGTGCCAGCGCGGGGAGCTCCTATAATTCACCCCTCCACTTT. Protein product: CASAGSSYNSPLHF.

This clone appeared a few times. The chain uses TRBV5-1 and TRBJ2-5; D is perhaps TRBD1 (6 bases). The germline V gene encodes CDR1 SGHRS and CDR2 YFSETQ. Trimming shortened V by 5 bases and J by 2 bases, and 10 bases separated the two germline ends. The CDR3 contains 13 residues. CDR3 nucleotide sequence: TGCGCCAGCAGATTTGGACAGCAAGAGACCCAGTACTTC. Amino acid sequence: CASRFGQQETQYF.

This chain connects TRBV24-1 to TRBJ2-2, with D uncertain. Germline CDR1 reads KGHDR; CDR2 reads SFDVKD. This CDR3 has 14 residues. The ends were cut back, 0 bases at V and 4 bases at J, with 5 bases in the middle. This CDR3 is CATSDLKVTGELFF. The DNA for the CDR3 is TGTGCCACCAGTGATTTGAAGGTCACCGGGGAGCTGTTTTTT.

The CDR3 is CSVDRDSEKGSYGYTF. Written as DNA, the CDR3 is TGCAGCGTTGACCGGGACAGCGAGAAAGGGAGCTATGGCTACACCTTC. The gene calls are TRBV29-1 and TRBJ1-2; 7 bases match TRBD1. Germline V CDR1 and CDR2: SQVTM, ANQGSEA. With 3 bases clipped from V and 4 bases from J, the junction kept 14 bases outside the gene matches. The CDR3 has 16 residues.

V gene TRBV15 combines with J gene TRBJ2-3; either TRBD1 or TRBD2 may fit D (5 bases each). The CDR3 is 15 residues long. V was shortened by 0 bases and J by 3 bases, with 10 bases between the two germline ends. In germline, CDR1 is LNHNV, CDR2 YYDKDF (reference sequence). CDR3 coding DNA: TGTGCCACCAGCAGAGATTATGAGGGGACAGATACGCAGTATTTT. Translating it yields CATSRDYEGTDTQYF.

For the CDR3, the DNA is TGCAGCGTTGCTAGGGAGACCCAGTACTTC. Protein: CSVARETQYF. The chain joins TRBV29-1 to TRBJ2-5, with D hard to call. Trimming left V 4 bases short and J 5 bases short, with 5 bases between. The CDR3 spans 10 residues. Germline lookup yields CDR1 SQVTM and CDR2 ANQGSEA. The full variable domain, its missing parts supplied by reference TRBV29-1 and TRBJ2-5, is SAVISQKPSRDICQRGTSLTIQCQVDSQVTMMFWYRQQPGQSLTLIATANQGSEATYESGFVIDKFPISRPNLTFSTLTVSNMSPEDSSIYLCSVARETQYFGPGTRLLVL.

This clone was recorded only once. The CDR3 reads CASSKTAVTYNEQFF. The CDR3 region has the DNA TGTGCCAGCAGCAAGACAGCAGTAACCTACAATGAGCAGTTCTTC. The chain recombines TRBV7-3 with TRBJ2-1; TRBD1 is a possible D gene (5 bases). The CDR3 sequence is 15 residues long. Trimming cost V 5 bases and J 2 bases, with 13 bases left between them. Germline V CDR1 and CDR2: SGHTA, FQGTGA.

CDR3 sequence reads: CATSAPGGGRSSYEQYF. In DNA form, the CDR3 reads TGTGCCACCAGTGCCCCCGGGGGGGGCCGTAGCTCCTACGAGCAGTACTTC. The gene calls are TRBV24-1 and TRBJ2-7; the match to TRBD2 covers 8 bases. Per the germline V gene, CDR1 is KGHDR and CDR2 is SFDVKD. The trim removed 5 bases at V and 0 bases at J, leaving 11 bases unmatched. The CDR3 runs to 17 residues.

The rearrangement joins TRBV7-9 to TRBJ1-4; TRBD1 matches 12 bases. The CDR3 consists of 16 residues. The germline gives CDR1 SEHNR, CDR2 FQNEAQ (reference sequence). J gave up 7 bases and V 5 bases, and 8 bases lay outside the gene matches. CDR3 sequence reads: CASSRGQGASVEKLFF. The CDR3 DNA reads TGTGCCAGCAGCAGGGGACAGGGGGCGAGTGTTGAAAAACTGTTTTTT.

This chain joins TRBV5-4 and TRBJ2-1, with TRBD2 matching 11 bases. This CDR3 is 16 amino acids long. V gave up 5 bases and J gave up 3 bases; unmatched junction bases: 7. CDR1 and CDR2 (germline): SGHNT, YYREEE (reference sequence). CDR3 residues: CASRHAGTSGYNEQFF. For the CDR3, the DNA is TGTGCCAGCAGACACGCAGGGACTAGCGGCTACAATGAGCAGTTCTTC.

The chain joins TRBV7-9 to TRBJ1-1; 7 bases line up with TRBD1. There are 14 residues in the CDR3. After removal of 6 bases from V and 7 bases from J, the junction contained 11 bases not matched to a gene. The V gene's germline CDR1 is SEHNR and CDR2 FQNEAQ (reference sequence). CDR3 nucleotide sequence: TGTGCCAGCAGGGACGACAGGGTTTGGGGTGAAGCTTTCTTT. It encodes CASRDDRVWGEAFF.

This clone was seen a single time. The chain uses TRBV25-1 and TRBJ2-7, with D possibly TRBD2 on 6 matching bases. Per germline, CDR1 MGHDK and CDR2 SYGVNS. V was shortened by 1 base and J by 0 bases, with 7 bases between the two germline ends. The CDR3 runs to 14 residues. The CDR3, as DNA: TGTGCCAGCAGTGAATTAGCGGTCTCCTACGAGCAGTACTTC. Residues: CASSELAVSYEQYF.

This sequence joins TRBV15 and TRBJ1-2; maybe TRBD1 (6 bases). The length of the CDR3 is 15 residues. Trimming pared 0 bases from V and 5 bases from J, leaving 13 bases between. CDR1 LNHNV and CDR2 YYDKDF come from the germline V gene (reference sequence). The chain's CDR3 is CATSRERDIVYGYTF. Written as DNA, the CDR3 is TGTGCCACCAGCAGAGAAAGGGACATAGTTTATGGCTACACCTTC.

CDR3 nucleotides: TGTGCCAGCAGTCTCCAAGGTTCTGGCTCCTATAATTCACCCCTCCACTTT. Protein: CASSLQGSGSYNSPLHF. The V and J genes are TRBV7-9 and TRBJ1-6, with no clear D. The CDR3 loop spans 17 amino acids. V lost 6 bases to trimming and J lost 0 bases, with 15 bases between them. The germline CDR1 and CDR2 sequences are SEHNR and FQNEAQ (reference sequence).

J is TRBJ1-2 and V is TRBV27; no definite D call. The length of the CDR3 is 13 residues. Trimming took off 5 bases at V and 8 bases at J, with 15 bases between the two ends. Looked up from germline, CDR1 is MNHEY and CDR2 is SMNVEV (reference sequence). CDR3 amino acids: CASSPNYAGGYTF. The CDR3 coding sequence is TGTGCCAGCAGTCCTAACTACGCGGGGGGCTACACCTTC.

The chain uses TRBV28 and TRBJ2-7; D unclear. CDR1 is MDHEN and CDR2 is SYDVKM in the germline V gene. This CDR3 region has 13 residues. V lost 5 bases and J lost 12, with 20 bases in between. In DNA, the CDR3 is TGTGCCAGCAGTCAAGGTCCCTCTCGGTTTGGGTACTTC. Its translation: CASSQGPSRFGYF. The variable domain in full, completed from reference TRBV28 and TRBJ2-7, reads DVKVTQSSRYLVKRTGEKVFLECVQDMDHENMFWYRQDPGLGLRLIYFSYDVKMKEKGDIPEGYSVSREKKERFSLILESASTNQTSMYLCASSQGPSRFGYFGPGTRLTVT.

The chain combines TRBV5-1 with TRBJ1-1; D gene uncertain. This CDR3 is 14 amino acids long. The ends were cut back, 4 bases at V and 3 bases at J, with 13 bases in the middle. From germline, CDR1 is SGHRS and CDR2 YFSETQ. The DNA of the CDR3 is TGCGCCAGCAGCCCCAACCCCGGGGACACTGAAGCTTTCTTT. Its translation: CASSPNPGDTEAFF.

The genes are TRBV18 and TRBJ2-5; 7 nucleotides line up with TRBD1. This CDR3 is 15 amino acids long. Germline V lookup: CDR1 KGHSH, CDR2 LQKENI. V gave up 3 bases and J gave up 2 bases; unmatched junction bases: 6. CDR3 amino acids: CASSPRGQVQETQYF. The CDR3 DNA is TGTGCCAGCTCACCTCGAGGACAGGTGCAAGAGACCCAGTACTTC.

The chain combines TRBV11-2 with TRBJ2-7; D is possibly TRBD1 (7 bases). The germline V gene has CDR1 SGHAT and CDR2 FQNNGV. The CDR3 sequence is 16 residues long. V was trimmed by 3 bases and J by 2 bases, leaving 17 bases between them. CDR3 region: CASSLGGQLNPYEQYF. CDR3 sequence (DNA): TGTGCCAGCAGCTTGGGGGGACAGCTAAACCCCTACGAGCAGTACTTC.

In nucleotides, the CDR3 is TGCGCCAGCAGCTTGAGCGGGGGGTCTGGAGATACGCAGTATTTT. It specifies CASSLSGGSGDTQYF. This chain joins TRBV5-1 and TRBJ2-3; 9 nucleotides line up with TRBD2. The CDR3 is 15 residues long. V was clipped by 1 base and J by 5 bases; unmatched bases: 5. Germline CDR1 SGHRS, CDR2 YFSETQ.

In nucleotides, the CDR3 is TGCAGCGTGGGGAAGGAGCGGTTGGACGAGCAGTACTTC. This codes for CSVGKERLDEQYF. This chain uses TRBV29-1 with TRBJ2-7; D perhaps matches TRBD2 (5 bases). Trimming stripped 6 bases from V and 5 bases from J, with 17 bases between. The CDR3 is made up of 13 amino acids. Germline lookup yields CDR1 SQVTM and CDR2 ANQGSEA.

The J gene is TRBJ2-1, the V gene TRBV5-1; tentatively, D is TRBD1 or TRBD2 (5 bases each). The CDR3 is 17 amino acids. Per germline, CDR1 SGHRS and CDR2 YFSETQ. The V end was cut by 4 bases, the J end by 3 bases, with 20 bases between. CDR3 DNA: TGCGCCAGCAGCCGAAAACCGGGACGAGGGGACTACAATGAGCAGTTCTTC. Amino acid sequence: CASSRKPGRGDYNEQFF. Together with reference TRBV5-1 and TRBJ2-1, the CDR3 gives the full variable domain: KAGVTQTPRYLIKTRGQQVTLSCSPISGHRSVSWYQQTPGQGLQFLFEYFSETQRNKGNFPGRFSGRQFSNSRSEMNVSTLELGDSALYLCASSRKPGRGDYNEQFFGPGTRLTVL.

This clone came up once. The V gene is TRBV30, the J gene TRBJ1-4; D remains ambiguous. The CDR3 runs to 14 residues. Germline loops: CDR1 GTSNPN, CDR2 SVGIG (reference sequence). The germline V and J ends were trimmed by 3 bases and 2 bases, with 10 bases remaining between them. CDR3: CAWSPEPTNEKLFF. The CDR3 coding sequence is TGTGCCTGGAGCCCGGAGCCTACTAATGAAAAACTGTTTTTT.

The V and J genes are TRBV4-3 and TRBJ2-7, with D maybe TRBD2 (5 bases). V was pared by 2 bases and J by 6 bases, with 11 bases between. The CDR3 is 13 residues long. Germline CDR1 LGHNA, CDR2 YSLEER. CDR3 amino acids: CASSQSEGSEQYF. The DNA of the CDR3 is TGCGCCAGCAGCCAAAGTGAGGGATCCGAGCAGTACTTC.

This chain links TRBV27 with TRBJ1-5; no clear D gene. The CDR3 loop spans 14 amino acids. CDR1 and CDR2 (germline): MNHEY, SMNVEV (reference sequence). V shed 5 bases and J shed 5 bases, with 13 bases lying between them. The CDR3 protein is CASSMNRGYQPQHF. CDR3 sequence (DNA): TGTGCCAGCAGTATGAACCGGGGTTATCAGCCCCAGCATTTT.